A single sample is the source of the 11 T cell receptor beta chains below, sequenced in a study of blood T cell repertoires in COVID-19. Clones were read by immunoSEQ multiplex PCR, and TCRdb kept only the in-frame ones, dropping some. The sample consists of about 230,000 clones, approximately 87% of them appearing once. Sequenced material: peripheral blood. The receptors were sampled from a woman aged 70-85 years with active or convalescent COVID-19.

In this sample, this clone turned up once. The chain uses TRBV7-3 and TRBJ1-1; D uncertain. In germline, CDR1 is SGHTA, CDR2 FQGTGA. Trimming took 5 bases from V and 0 from J, leaving 10 bases between them. The CDR3 is 14 residues long. In nucleotides, the CDR3 is TGTGCCAGCAGCCCAGGACTGATGAACACTGAAGCTTTCTTT. Residues: CASSPGLMNTEAFF.

The chain is built from TRBV6-5 and TRBJ1-1, with D possibly matching TRBD1 (5 bases). This CDR3 spans 13 amino acids. Per the germline V gene, CDR1 is MNHEY and CDR2 is SVGAGI. V was trimmed by 8 bases and J by 4 bases, leaving 14 bases between them. The CDR3 DNA sequence: TGTGCCAGCTCCCCCGGGGGGTCCACTGAAGCTTTCTTT. Residues: CASSPGGSTEAFF.

This chain connects TRBV10-1 to TRBJ2-2, with D possibly being TRBD1 (5 bases). CDR3 length equals 14 residues. V lost 5 bases, J lost 7 bases, and 14 bases lay in between. Germline loops: CDR1 WNHNN, CDR2 SYGVQD (reference sequence). The CDR3 DNA follows: TGCGCCAGCAGTCCCAACAGGCTCTACGGGGAGCTGTTTTTT. As protein: CASSPNRLYGELFF.

The chain combines TRBV30 with TRBJ2-7, with D unclear. V was shortened by 0 bases and J by 4 bases, with 16 bases between the two germline ends. Germline values: CDR1 GTSNPN, CDR2 SVGIG (reference sequence). The length of the CDR3 is 15 residues. Here the CDR3 reads CAWSVLTNLPYEQYF. CDR3 nucleotides: TGTGCCTGGAGTGTACTTACGAACCTCCCATACGAGCAGTACTTC.

The chain carries TRBV27 and TRBJ2-7; 7 bases line up with TRBD2. CDR1 is MNHEY and CDR2 is SMNVEV in the germline V gene (reference sequence). The V gene end was trimmed by 2 bases and the J gene end by 4 bases; junction bases not matched to a gene: 5. The CDR3 is made up of 14 amino acids. CDR3 amino acids: CASSLAGVTYEQYF. The CDR3 DNA follows: TGTGCCAGCAGTTTAGCGGGAGTAACGTACGAGCAGTACTTC.

The V gene is TRBV3-1 (or the pseudogene TRBV3-2), the J gene TRBJ1-3; D is possibly TRBD1 (5 bases). Germline V gives CDR1 LGHDT, CDR2 YNNKEL (reference sequence). This CDR3 has 14 amino acids. Trimming shortened V by 3 bases and J by 1 base, and 7 bases separated the two germline ends. CDR3 region: CASSHDSSGNTIYF. Written as DNA, the CDR3 is TGTGCCAGCAGCCACGACAGTTCTGGAAACACCATATATTTT.

The chain uses TRBV2 and TRBJ2-3, with TRBD2 matching over 8 bases. With V trimmed by 5 bases and J by 4 bases, 11 bases remained unmatched. Germline CDR1 SNHLY, CDR2 FYNNEI. CDR3 length equals 16 residues. CDR3 DNA: TGTGCCAGCAGTCCTACTCCGGGGGGGCCCGCAGATACGCAGTATTTT. Encoded protein: CASSPTPGGPADTQYF.

The chain has TRBV29-1 and TRBJ2-1; perhaps TRBD2 as D (7 bases). The CDR3 runs 12 residues. CDR1 and CDR2 from the germline V gene are SQVTM and ANQGSEA. Between the trimmed V and J ends, which lost 5 bases and 12 bases, there was a span of 17 bases. The CDR3 is CSVRGAQIRQFF. DNA of the CDR3: TGCAGCGTTCGGGGGGCCCAGATCCGGCAGTTCTTC.

This clone was observed a single time. The chain links TRBV10-3 to TRBJ1-6, with a tentative D call TRBD1 (6 bases). This CDR3 has 16 amino acids. V was cut by 1 base and J by 9 bases, with 16 bases left in between. Germline values: CDR1 ENHRY, CDR2 SYGVKD. Written as DNA, the CDR3 is TGTGCCATCAGTGAGTTCACCGACAGGTGGAGTTCACCCCTCCACTTT. Its translation is CAISEFTDRWSSPLHF.

This clone was observed a few times. J is TRBJ1-1 and V is TRBV4-2; no reliable D call. Germline V gene lookup returns CDR1 LGHNA and CDR2 YNFKEQ. The CDR3 is 15 residues long. The V and J ends lost 1 base and 0 bases respectively, with 9 bases between them. The CDR3 spells CASSQGGRLNTEAFF. The CDR3 nucleotides are TGTGCCAGCAGCCAAGGAGGCCGGTTGAACACTGAAGCTTTCTTT.

The chain employs TRBV6-2 or TRBV6-3 and TRBJ2-7, with a possible D match to TRBD2 (6 bases). Germline-derived CDR1 and CDR2 are MNHEY and SVGEGT. Deletions cut 6 bases from V and 9 bases from J, with 18 bases between. The CDR3 sequence is 13 residues long. The CDR3 is CASSRDFSTRQYF. The CDR3 DNA is TGTGCCAGCAGCCGGGACTTCTCTACGAGGCAGTACTTC.